The 30 T cell receptor beta chains presented below share a single source sample, sequenced in a study of T cells after yellow fever vaccination. TCRdb redid the calling of the 5' RACE reads with MiXCR, one entry per CDR3 protein. Counted here are 300,000 to 400,000 distinct CDR3 sequences, 8.7% occurring once; the ten biggest clones make up under 20%. The specimen was PBMCs, collected on the day of the first yellow fever vaccination. The receptors shown here come from a man aged 18-30 years who received the YFV17D yellow fever vaccine.

The chain uses TRBV20-1 and TRBJ2-3; 10 bases align to TRBD2. The CDR3 loop spans 12 amino acids. Germline values: CDR1 DFQATT, CDR2 SNEGSKA (reference sequence). The CDR3 loop is CSGAGGPNTQYF. The CDR3 DNA follows: TGCAGCGGAGCGGGGGGGCCAAATACGCAGTATTTT.

V is TRBV29-1 and J is TRBJ2-1; D might be TRBD1 or TRBD2, each matching 5 bases. Germline V lookup: CDR1 SQVTM, CDR2 ANQGSEA. V was shortened by 1 base and J by 2 bases, with 15 bases between the two germline ends. The CDR3 has 16 residues. As DNA, the CDR3 is TGCAGCGTTGAAGCCCCCGGCCGGGGCGCCTACAATGAGCAGTTCTTC. It is translated as CSVEAPGRGAYNEQFF.

This clonotype has just a few counts. The CDR3 region is CASSPTSGVPDTQYF. The DNA for the CDR3 is TGCGCCAGCAGCCCGACTAGCGGGGTGCCAGATACGCAGTATTTT. The chain is built from TRBV5-1 and TRBJ2-3; 11 nucleotides line up with TRBD2. The CDR3 spans 15 residues. CDR1 is SGHRS, CDR2 YFSETQ, per germline. J gave up 4 bases and V 4 bases, and 5 bases lay outside the gene matches.

This clonotype was observed a few times. The chain has TRBV4-1 and TRBJ2-3; D is undetermined. V dropped 4 bases and J dropped 2 bases, with 13 bases sitting between them. The CDR3 covers 15 residues. CDR1 is MGHRA and CDR2 is YSYEKL in the germline V gene. The CDR3 DNA follows: TGCGCCAGCAGCCGGCTTGGCCTCTTCACAGATACGCAGTATTTT. Protein: CASSRLGLFTDTQYF.

The chain links TRBV7-2 to TRBJ2-1, with TRBD2 as a possible D gene (6 bases). The CDR3 length is 16 residues. V lost 0 bases and J lost 7, with 16 bases in between. Germline loops: CDR1 SGHTA, CDR2 FQGNSA. DNA of the CDR3: TGTGCCAGCAGCTTAGCAGCCTCAAAACGGGGGAATGAGCAGTTCTTC. Encoded protein: CASSLAASKRGNEQFF.

V usage is TRBV7-9 and J usage is TRBJ1-2; D call uncertain. The germline V gene has CDR1 SEHNR and CDR2 FQNEAQ (reference sequence). The CDR3 spans 14 residues. Trimming shortened V by 3 bases and J by 5 bases, and 13 bases separated the two germline ends. The CDR3 DNA reads TGTGCCAGCAGCTTGCGCCAAAACAGTTATGGCTACACCTTC. Protein sequence: CASSLRQNSYGYTF.

This clonotype was picked up a small number of times. The V call is TRBV10-3, the J call TRBJ2-1, with D possibly matching TRBD2 (5 bases). Germline V gene lookup returns CDR1 ENHRY and CDR2 SYGVKD. The CDR3 sequence is 12 residues long. V was pared by 10 bases and J by 6 bases, with 13 bases between. CDR3 coding DNA: TGTGCCACCGGACTCGCGACCAATGAGCAGTTCTTC. It is translated as CATGLATNEQFF.

V gene TRBV15 combines with J gene TRBJ1-1; D is unresolved. The V gene's germline CDR1 is LNHNV and CDR2 YYDKDF (reference sequence). Trimming took off 0 bases at V and 2 bases at J, with 16 bases between the two ends. The CDR3 runs 17 residues. The CDR3 protein is CATSREAARFANTEAFF. The DNA of the CDR3 is TGTGCCACCAGCAGAGAGGCGGCCCGTTTCGCTAACACTGAAGCTTTCTTT. The full variable domain, its missing parts supplied by reference TRBV15 and TRBJ1-1, is DAMVIQNPRYQVTQFGKPVTLSCSQTLNHNVMYWYQQKSSQAPKLLFHYYDKDFNNEADTPDNFQSRRPNTSFCFLDIRSPGLGDTAMYLCATSREAARFANTEAFFGQGTRLTVV.

Here the CDR3 DNA reads TGTGCCAGCAGCTCGCGGTCAGCGGTGGAGACCCAGTACTTC. Encoded protein: CASSSRSAVETQYF. This sequence joins TRBV5-4 and TRBJ2-5; maybe TRBD2 (5 bases). The CDR3 contains 14 residues. The V end lost 3 bases, the J end lost 5 bases, and 14 bases lay between the germline ends. The V gene's germline CDR1 is SGHNT and CDR2 YYREEE (reference sequence).

This clonotype turned up a few times. The chain is built from TRBV7-3 and TRBJ1-2; perhaps TRBD1 as D (5 bases). The germline V and J ends were trimmed by 5 bases and 4 bases, with 20 bases remaining between them. Germline values: CDR1 SGHTA, CDR2 FQGTGA. This CDR3 comprises 16 residues. The CDR3, as DNA: TGTGCCAGCAGCCCAGAAATAAGGGACGGAGTCTATGGCTACACCTTC. Protein: CASSPEIRDGVYGYTF.

CDR3 loop: CASSELGRGYEQYF. In DNA, the CDR3 is TGTGCCAGCAGTGAGCTAGGCAGGGGCTACGAGCAGTACTTC. This chain links TRBV6-1 with TRBJ2-7; D is perhaps TRBD1 (6 bases). The CDR3 consists of 14 residues. Trimming cost V 3 bases and J 3 bases, with 12 bases left between them. CDR1 is MNHNS, CDR2 SASEGT, per germline.

This clonotype was observed many times. The chain recombines TRBV4-3 with TRBJ2-3, with 7 bases aligning to TRBD1. V gave up 3 bases and J gave up 4 bases; unmatched junction bases: 13. CDR3 length equals 17 residues. Germline loops: CDR1 LGHNA, CDR2 YSLEER. CDR3 sequence reads: CASSQSPGGGLADTQYF. CDR3 sequence (DNA): TGCGCCAGCAGCCAGTCCCCAGGGGGTGGTTTAGCAGATACGCAGTATTTT.

This clonotype was counted ten times or more. This chain links TRBV4-2 with TRBJ2-7; D gene ambiguous. The length of the CDR3 is 14 residues. Trimming pared 0 bases from V and 2 bases from J, leaving 8 bases between. Germline lookup yields CDR1 LGHNA and CDR2 YNFKEQ. CDR3 nucleotide sequence: TGTGCCAGCAGCCAAGAGGTCCCAACCTACGAGCAGTACTTC. Protein: CASSQEVPTYEQYF.

The rearrangement uses TRBV7-2 and TRBJ1-2, with D possibly being TRBD1 (5 bases). V was cut by 5 bases and J by 4 bases, with 11 bases left in between. The germline CDR1 and CDR2 sequences are SGHTA and FQGNSA. This CDR3 contains 13 residues. As DNA, the CDR3 is TGTGCCAGCAGCCATCCGGGGGTCTATGGCTACACCTTC. Translated, it gives CASSHPGVYGYTF.

This clonotype was seen a handful of times. The J gene is TRBJ2-3, the V gene TRBV7-8; 9 bases map to TRBD2. CDR3 length: 15 residues. Germline-derived CDR1 and CDR2 are SGHVS and FQNEAQ. Trimming removed 7 bases from V and 5 bases from J; junction bases left unmatched: 10. CDR3 DNA sequence: TGTGCCAGCAACCCCGCGGGGGGGGCTGGAGATACGCAGTATTTT. Protein product: CASNPAGGAGDTQYF.

This clonotype was seen a handful of times. The chain links TRBV3-1 to TRBJ1-2, with D possibly matching TRBD1 (5 bases). This CDR3 contains 14 residues. V was trimmed by 2 bases and J by 4 bases, leaving 11 bases between them. Germline values: CDR1 LGHDT, CDR2 YNNKEL (reference sequence). CDR3 sequence (DNA): TGTGCCAGCAGCCAACCAGGGTACGGCTATGGCTACACCTTC. Its translation is CASSQPGYGYGYTF.

This clonotype has just a few counts. The rearrangement uses TRBV7-9 and TRBJ2-7; maybe TRBD1 (6 bases). CDR3 size: 14 residues. V was trimmed by 4 bases and J by 5 bases, leaving 15 bases between them. Per germline, CDR1 SEHNR and CDR2 FQNEAQ (reference sequence). The DNA of the CDR3 is TGTGCCAGCAGCTCACCGGGACACCAGGACGAGCAGTACTTC. It translates to CASSSPGHQDEQYF.

This clonotype was picked up a small number of times. V gene TRBV29-1 combines with J gene TRBJ1-1; TRBD1 matches at 10 bases. Trimming took 0 bases from V and 3 from J; bases not matched to a gene: 1. Germline V gene lookup returns CDR1 SQVTM and CDR2 ANQGSEA. The CDR3 length is 14 residues. As DNA, the CDR3 is TGCAGCGTTGAAGAGGGGACAGGGGACACTGAAGCTTTCTTT. It specifies CSVEEGTGDTEAFF.

V and J are TRBV5-5 and TRBJ2-7; 11 bases agree with TRBD1. CDR1 and CDR2 (germline): SGHKS, YYEKEE (reference sequence). V was clipped by 2 bases and J by 2 bases; unmatched bases: 3. The CDR3 covers 15 residues. The CDR3 sequence is CASSFSGQGAYEQYV. CDR3 coding DNA: TGTGCCAGCAGCTTCTCGGGACAGGGGGCCTACGAGCAGTACGTC.

This clonotype was recorded once. The chain couples TRBV27 to TRBJ2-2; possible D gene TRBD2, 7 bases. V dropped 5 bases and J dropped 7 bases, with 17 bases sitting between them. The CDR3 sequence is 15 residues long. The germline V gene has CDR1 MNHEY and CDR2 SMNVEV (reference sequence). The CDR3 region is CASSLRRGGHGELFF. CDR3 in DNA: TGTGCCAGCAGTCTTAGGAGGGGGGGCCACGGGGAGCTGTTTTTT.

In its sample, this clonotype was seen many times. A read error may produce the germline difference seen at one junction end. The chain joins TRBV6-6 to TRBJ2-1; D remains ambiguous. CDR3 length equals 12 residues. Germline V gene lookup returns CDR1 MNHNY and CDR2 SVGAGI (reference sequence). The CDR3 loop reads CASNYPTNEQFF. CDR3 nucleotides: TGTGCCAGCAATTACCCCACCAATGAGCAGTTCTTC.

V and J are TRBV18 and TRBJ2-2, with D uncertain. Germline lookup yields CDR1 KGHSH and CDR2 LQKENI. V was shortened by 3 bases and J by 7 bases, with 9 bases between the two germline ends. The CDR3 loop spans 13 amino acids. CDR3 coding DNA: TGTGCCAGCTCACCGGCAGAAGGCGGGGAGCTGTTTTTT. This translates into CASSPAEGGELFF.

The chain combines TRBV5-1 with TRBJ1-1; possibly TRBD1 for D (5 bases). The CDR3 spans 16 residues. The V end was cut by 4 bases, the J end by 1 base, with 17 bases between. Germline CDR1 SGHRS, CDR2 YFSETQ. The DNA for the CDR3 is TGCGCCAGCAGCCCGGCGGGCCAGGGCCCGAACACTGAAGCTTTCTTT. Protein product: CASSPAGQGPNTEAFF.

This clonotype was found many times. In DNA form, the CDR3 reads TGTGCCAGCAGCGCCCAGGGAGGGGCCCTGGGAGATACGCAGTATTTT. Encoded protein: CASSAQGGALGDTQYF. The rearrangement links TRBV9 to TRBJ2-3, with TRBD2 identical over 7 bases. CDR1 and CDR2 from the germline V gene are SGDLS and YYNGEE. The CDR3 sequence is 16 residues long. The V segment lost 3 bases and the J segment 5 bases; nucleotides outside the gene matches: 12.

The chain recombines TRBV5-1 with TRBJ2-7; 7 nucleotides line up with TRBD2. Losses at the gene ends were 5 bases for V and 3 bases for J; bases not matched to a gene: 8. This CDR3 spans 14 amino acids. Germline CDR1 and CDR2: SGHRS and YFSETQ. CDR3 coding DNA: TGCGCCAGCAGTTACGGGGGAGGGGTCTACGAGCAGTACTTC. This translates into CASSYGGGVYEQYF. The full variable domain, completed using reference TRBV5-1 and TRBJ2-7, is KAGVTQTPRYLIKTRGQQVTLSCSPISGHRSVSWYQQTPGQGLQFLFEYFSETQRNKGNFPGRFSGRQFSNSRSEMNVSTLELGDSALYLCASSYGGGVYEQYFGPGTRLTVT.

The table lists this clonotype with a few counts. This chain uses TRBV20-1 with TRBJ1-2; D gene uncertain. Deletions cut 2 bases from V and 3 bases from J, with 10 bases between. The CDR3 loop spans 13 amino acids. Per germline, CDR1 DFQATT and CDR2 SNEGSKA (reference sequence). The CDR3 sequence: CSARPWEHYGYTF. Written as DNA, the CDR3 is TGCAGTGCTAGACCGTGGGAACACTATGGCTACACCTTC.

This clonotype was detected a few times. The chain uses TRBV9 and TRBJ2-3; D gene uncertain. This CDR3 has 14 amino acids. Per germline, CDR1 SGDLS and CDR2 YYNGEE. V dropped 0 bases and J dropped 6 bases, with 11 bases sitting between them. The CDR3 DNA sequence: TGTGCCAGCAGCGTAGGAACGCAGTCTGATACGCAGTATTTT. Translated: CASSVGTQSDTQYF.

The V gene is TRBV5-1, the J gene TRBJ1-5; D is unclear. Trimming took 2 bases from V and 5 from J, leaving 11 bases between them. This CDR3 region has 14 residues. Germline CDR1 and CDR2: SGHRS and YFSETQ. The CDR3 sequence is CASSFLGGDQPQHF. Written as DNA, the CDR3 is TGCGCCAGCAGCTTCTTGGGCGGTGATCAGCCCCAGCATTTT. Complete variable domain (other parts from reference TRBV5-1 and TRBJ1-5): KAGVTQTPRYLIKTRGQQVTLSCSPISGHRSVSWYQQTPGQGLQFLFEYFSETQRNKGNFPGRFSGRQFSNSRSEMNVSTLELGDSALYLCASSFLGGDQPQHFGDGTRLSIL.

The chain links TRBV5-1 to TRBJ2-1; 9 bases agree with TRBD2. The CDR3 has 15 amino acids. Germline lookup yields CDR1 SGHRS and CDR2 YFSETQ. Losses at the gene ends were 1 base for V and 3 bases for J; bases not matched to a gene: 2. CDR3 DNA sequence: TGCGCCAGCAGCTTGCAGCGGGGGGTCTACAATGAGCAGTTCTTC. Its protein is CASSLQRGVYNEQFF. The whole variable domain, remainder taken from reference TRBV5-1 and TRBJ2-1, is KAGVTQTPRYLIKTRGQQVTLSCSPISGHRSVSWYQQTPGQGLQFLFEYFSETQRNKGNFPGRFSGRQFSNSRSEMNVSTLELGDSALYLCASSLQRGVYNEQFFGPGTRLTVL.

This clonotype appeared a few times. The V and J genes are TRBV7-2 and TRBJ1-5; no clear D gene. The CDR3 spans 15 residues. The V gene lost 1 base and the J gene lost 7 bases, with 14 bases spanning the gap. In germline, CDR1 is SGHTA, CDR2 FQGNSA. CDR3 nucleotides: TGTGCCAGCAGCTTAGACAGCTCCGCAATCCAGCCCCAGCATTTT. Its translation is CASSLDSSAIQPQHF.